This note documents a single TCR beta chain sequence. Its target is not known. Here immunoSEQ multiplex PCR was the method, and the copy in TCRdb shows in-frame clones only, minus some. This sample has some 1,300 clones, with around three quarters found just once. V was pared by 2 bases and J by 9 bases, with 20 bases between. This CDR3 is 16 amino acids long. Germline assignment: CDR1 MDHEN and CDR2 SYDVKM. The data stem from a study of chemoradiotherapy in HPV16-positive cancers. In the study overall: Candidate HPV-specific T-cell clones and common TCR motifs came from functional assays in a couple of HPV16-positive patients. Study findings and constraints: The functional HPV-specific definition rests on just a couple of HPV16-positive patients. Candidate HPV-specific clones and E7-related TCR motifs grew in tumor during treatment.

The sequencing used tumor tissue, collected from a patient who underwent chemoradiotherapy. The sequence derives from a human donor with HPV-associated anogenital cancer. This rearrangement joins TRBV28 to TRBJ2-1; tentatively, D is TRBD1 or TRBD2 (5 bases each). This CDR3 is CASSLGRTAKRGEQFF. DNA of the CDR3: TGTGCCAGCAGTTTAGGGCGGACTGCTAAGAGGGGTGAGCAGTTCTTC. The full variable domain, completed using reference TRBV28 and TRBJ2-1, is DVKVTQSSRYLVKRTGEKVFLECVQDMDHENMFWYRQDPGLGLRLIYFSYDVKMKEKGDIPEGYSVSREKKERFSLILESASTNQTSMYLCASSLGRTAKRGEQFFGPGTRLTVL.